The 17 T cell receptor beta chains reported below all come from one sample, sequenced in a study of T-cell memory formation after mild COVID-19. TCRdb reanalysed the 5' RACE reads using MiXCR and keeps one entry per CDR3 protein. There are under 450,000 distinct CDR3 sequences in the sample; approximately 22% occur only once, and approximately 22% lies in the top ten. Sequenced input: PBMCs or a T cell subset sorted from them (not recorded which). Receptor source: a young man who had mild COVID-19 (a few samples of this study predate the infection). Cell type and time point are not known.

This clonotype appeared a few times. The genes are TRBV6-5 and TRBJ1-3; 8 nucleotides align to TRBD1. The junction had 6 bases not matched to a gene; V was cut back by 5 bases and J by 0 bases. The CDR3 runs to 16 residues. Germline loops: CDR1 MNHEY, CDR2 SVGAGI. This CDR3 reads CASSAGGRLSGNTIYF. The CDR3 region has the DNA TGTGCCAGCAGTGCAGGGGGCAGACTCTCTGGAAACACCATATATTTT.

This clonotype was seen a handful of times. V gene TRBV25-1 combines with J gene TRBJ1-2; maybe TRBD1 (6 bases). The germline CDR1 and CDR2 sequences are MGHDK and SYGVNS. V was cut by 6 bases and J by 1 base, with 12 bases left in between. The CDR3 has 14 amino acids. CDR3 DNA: TGTGCCAGCAGACAGACAGGCGTTAACTATGGCTACACCTTC. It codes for CASRQTGVNYGYTF.

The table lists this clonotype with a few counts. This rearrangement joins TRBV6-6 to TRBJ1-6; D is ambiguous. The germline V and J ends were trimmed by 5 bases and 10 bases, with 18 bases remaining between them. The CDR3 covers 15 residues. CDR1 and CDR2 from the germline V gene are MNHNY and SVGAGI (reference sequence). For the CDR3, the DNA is TGTGCCAGCAGTCCGCCCCGGCAGCCGGGGTCACCCCTCCACTTT. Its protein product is CASSPPRQPGSPLHF.

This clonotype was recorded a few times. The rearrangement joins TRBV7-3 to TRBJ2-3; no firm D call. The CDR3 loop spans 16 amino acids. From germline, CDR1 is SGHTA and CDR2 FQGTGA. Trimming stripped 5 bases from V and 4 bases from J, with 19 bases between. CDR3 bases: TGTGCCAGCAGCCCCCTGGGTAGCTCGATCCCAGATACGCAGTATTTT. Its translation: CASSPLGSSIPDTQYF.

The CDR3 here is CASSLSIAKNIQYF. The CDR3 bases are TGTGCCAGCAGCCTCTCCATAGCCAAAAACATTCAGTACTTC. This chain links TRBV12-3 or TRBV12-4 with TRBJ2-4; D uncertain. The CDR3 contains 14 residues. Trimming shortened V by 6 bases and J by 0 bases, and 9 bases separated the two germline ends.

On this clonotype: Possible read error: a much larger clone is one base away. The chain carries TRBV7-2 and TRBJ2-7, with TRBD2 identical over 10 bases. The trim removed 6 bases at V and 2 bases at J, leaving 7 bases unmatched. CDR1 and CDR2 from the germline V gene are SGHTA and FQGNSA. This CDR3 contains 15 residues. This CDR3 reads CASRSRLAGAYEQYF. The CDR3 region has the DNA TGTGCCAGCAGATCGCGACTAGCGGGTGCCTACGAGCAGTACTTC.

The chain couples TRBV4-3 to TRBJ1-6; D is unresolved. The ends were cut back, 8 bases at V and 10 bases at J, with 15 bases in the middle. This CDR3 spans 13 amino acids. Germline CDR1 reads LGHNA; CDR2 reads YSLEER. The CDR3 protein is CASGEGRQSPLHF. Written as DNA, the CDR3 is TGCGCCAGCGGAGAGGGTCGCCAATCACCCCTCCACTTT.

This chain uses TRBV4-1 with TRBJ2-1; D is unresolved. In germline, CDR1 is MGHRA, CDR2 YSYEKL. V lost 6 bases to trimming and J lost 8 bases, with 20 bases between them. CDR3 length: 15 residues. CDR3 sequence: CASSEERVPAHEQFF. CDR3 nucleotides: TGCGCCAGCAGTGAAGAAAGGGTTCCTGCACATGAGCAGTTCTTC.

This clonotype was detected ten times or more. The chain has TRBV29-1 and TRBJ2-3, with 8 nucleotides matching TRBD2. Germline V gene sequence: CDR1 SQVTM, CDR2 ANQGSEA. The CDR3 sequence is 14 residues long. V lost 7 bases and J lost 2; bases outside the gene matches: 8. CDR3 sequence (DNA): TGCAGCGCACGAGCGGGGGCCTTCACAGATACGCAGTATTTT. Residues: CSARAGAFTDTQYF.

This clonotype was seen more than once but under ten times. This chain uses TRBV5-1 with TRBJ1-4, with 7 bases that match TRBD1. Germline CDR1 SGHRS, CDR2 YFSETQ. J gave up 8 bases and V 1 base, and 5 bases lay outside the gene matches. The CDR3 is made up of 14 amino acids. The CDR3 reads CASSLIGGTEKLFF. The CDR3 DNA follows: TGCGCCAGCAGCTTGATAGGGGGCACGGAAAAACTGTTTTTT.

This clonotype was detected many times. The CDR3 region has the DNA TGTGCCAGCAGCGCGGACGTCAGCCGGGCCTACGAGCAGTACTTC. Translated, it gives CASSADVSRAYEQYF. The chain joins TRBV9 to TRBJ2-7, with D unclear. Germline V gene sequence: CDR1 SGDLS, CDR2 YYNGEE. Trimming stripped 3 bases from V and 2 bases from J, with 15 bases between. This CDR3 region has 15 residues.

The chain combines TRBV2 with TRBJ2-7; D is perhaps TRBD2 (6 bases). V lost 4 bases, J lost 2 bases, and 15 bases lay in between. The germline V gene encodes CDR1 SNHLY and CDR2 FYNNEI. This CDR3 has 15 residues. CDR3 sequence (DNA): TGTGCCAGCAGTGCCAGGGCGGGGCCAGCCTACGAGCAGTACTTC. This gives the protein CASSARAGPAYEQYF.

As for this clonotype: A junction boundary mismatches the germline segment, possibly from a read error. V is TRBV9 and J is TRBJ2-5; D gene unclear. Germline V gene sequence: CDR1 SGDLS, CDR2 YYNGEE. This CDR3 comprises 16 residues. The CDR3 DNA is TGTGCCAGCAGCGTAGGGGTAGGGTCCAACCAGGAGACCCAGTACTTC. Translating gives CASSVGVGSNQETQYF.

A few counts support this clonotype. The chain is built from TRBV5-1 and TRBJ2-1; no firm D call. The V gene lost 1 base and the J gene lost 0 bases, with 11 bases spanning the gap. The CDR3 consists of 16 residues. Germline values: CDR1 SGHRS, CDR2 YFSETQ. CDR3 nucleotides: TGCGCCAGCAGCTTGAGCATCACTTCCTCCTACAATGAGCAGTTCTTC. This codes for CASSLSITSSYNEQFF.

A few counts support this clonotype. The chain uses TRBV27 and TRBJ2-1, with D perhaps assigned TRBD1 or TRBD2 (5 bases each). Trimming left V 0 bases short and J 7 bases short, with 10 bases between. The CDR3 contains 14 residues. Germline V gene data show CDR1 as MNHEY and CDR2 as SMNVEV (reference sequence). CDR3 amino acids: CASSLSRGRNEQFF. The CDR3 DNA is TGTGCCAGCAGTTTATCGAGGGGTAGAAATGAGCAGTTCTTC.

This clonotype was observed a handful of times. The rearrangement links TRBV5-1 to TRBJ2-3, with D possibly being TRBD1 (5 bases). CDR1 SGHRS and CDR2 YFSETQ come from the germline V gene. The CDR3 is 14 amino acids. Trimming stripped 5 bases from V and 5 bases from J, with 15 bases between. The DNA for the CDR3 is TGCGCCAGCAGGTTGACAGTGGCCCTAGATACGCAGTATTTT. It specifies CASRLTVALDTQYF.

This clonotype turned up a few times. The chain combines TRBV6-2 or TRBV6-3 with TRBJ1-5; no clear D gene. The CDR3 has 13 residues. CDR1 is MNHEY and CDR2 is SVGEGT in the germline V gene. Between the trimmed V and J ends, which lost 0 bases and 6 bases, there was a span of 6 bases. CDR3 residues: CASSYSIFQPQHF. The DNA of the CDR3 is TGTGCCAGCAGTTACTCTATATTTCAGCCCCAGCATTTT.